A selection of T cell receptor beta chains follows, all from one sample in a study of CD8 T cells in ankylosing spondylitis. MiXCR, applied by TCRdb to the 5' RACE reads, yields one record per CDR3 protein. The repertoire consists of some 85,000 distinct CDR3 sequences, with about 9% occurring once and the leading ten covering approximately 30%. Sequencing was done on a sample of blood, either unsorted or a sorted T cell fraction (not recorded which). These receptors were obtained from a male donor with ankylosing spondylitis. Both conserved end residues are part of each CDR3. Fields, in order: J gene, V gene, D gene, clone size, CDR3 protein, CDR3 DNA. The D gene is left open where the match is weak. The size entry is marked missing in some rows and otherwise reads once, few, many or a size class.

j_call: TRBJ2-5
v_call: TRBV24-1
d_call: NA
clone_size: NA
cdr3_aa: CATGLEGVETQYF
cdr3_nt: TGTGCCACCGGTCTGGAAGGAGTTGAGACCCAGTACTTC

j_call: TRBJ2-1
v_call: TRBV4-2
d_call: NA
clone_size: many
cdr3_aa: CASSLNSDTSYNEQFF
cdr3_nt: TGTGCCAGCAGCCTAAACTCCGACACATCCTACAATGAGCAGTTCTTC

j_call: TRBJ1-1
v_call: TRBV5-1
d_call: NA
clone_size: NA
cdr3_aa: CASSRMREDTEAFF
cdr3_nt: TGCGCCAGCAGCCGCATGAGGGAAGACACTGAAGCTTTCTTT

j_call: TRBJ2-2
v_call: TRBV7-8
d_call: NA
clone_size: NA
cdr3_aa: CASDDRGTLRGGELFF
cdr3_nt: TGTGCCAGCGACGACCGGGGAACTCTTAGAGGCGGGGAGCTGTTTTTT

j_call: TRBJ2-7
v_call: TRBV29-1
d_call: TRBD1
clone_size: many
cdr3_aa: CSVRQGGEQYF
cdr3_nt: TGCAGCGTTAGACAGGGTGGCGAGCAGTACTTC

j_call: TRBJ2-1
v_call: TRBV12-5
d_call: TRBD2
clone_size: few
cdr3_aa: CASGFISGRRYNEQFF
cdr3_nt: TGTGCTAGTGGTTTCATTAGCGGGAGGCGATACAATGAGCAGTTCTTC

j_call: TRBJ2-7
v_call: TRBV9
d_call: TRBD1
clone_size: many
cdr3_aa: CASSAEGQNSYEQYF
cdr3_nt: TGTGCCAGCAGCGCCGAGGGACAGAACTCCTACGAGCAGTACTTC

j_call: TRBJ2-7
v_call: TRBV20-1
d_call: TRBD2
clone_size: few
cdr3_aa: CSATSGTSGGSSYEQYF
cdr3_nt: TGCAGTGCTACCTCCGGGACTAGCGGAGGAAGCTCCTACGAGCAGTACTTC

j_call: TRBJ2-3
v_call: TRBV9
d_call: NA
clone_size: many
cdr3_aa: CASTGPSTDTQYF
cdr3_nt: TGTGCCAGCACCGGACCGTCCACAGATACGCAGTATTTT

j_call: TRBJ2-1
v_call: TRBV7-9
d_call: TRBD2
clone_size: NA
cdr3_aa: CASSLAGGTKYNEQFF
cdr3_nt: TGTGCCAGCAGCTTAGCGGGAGGGACGAAGTACAATGAGCAGTTCTTC

j_call: TRBJ2-7
v_call: TRBV27
d_call: TRBD2
clone_size: NA
cdr3_aa: CASSPGTSGAYEQYF
cdr3_nt: TGTGCCAGCAGTCCAGGGACTAGCGGGGCCTACGAGCAGTACTTC

j_call: TRBJ2-5
v_call: TRBV12-3/TRBV12-4
d_call: NA
clone_size: many
cdr3_aa: CASSPSGTQYF
cdr3_nt: TGTGCCAGCAGCCCCTCCGGGACCCAGTACTTC

j_call: TRBJ1-2
v_call: TRBV20-1
d_call: NA
clone_size: many
cdr3_aa: CSARDQGGYTF
cdr3_nt: TGCAGTGCTAGAGATCAAGGTGGCTACACCTTC

j_call: TRBJ2-1
v_call: TRBV2
d_call: TRBD2
clone_size: NA
cdr3_aa: CAYGTRMGNEQFF
cdr3_nt: TGTGCCTACGGGACTAGAATGGGCAATGAGCAGTTCTTC

j_call: TRBJ2-1
v_call: TRBV24-1
d_call: TRBD2
clone_size: NA
cdr3_aa: CATGSGRASEQFF
cdr3_nt: TGTGCCACCGGAAGCGGGAGGGCCAGTGAGCAGTTCTTC

j_call: TRBJ1-1
v_call: TRBV7-9
d_call: NA
clone_size: few
cdr3_aa: CASSLDITEAFF
cdr3_nt: TGTGCCAGCAGCTTAGATATTACTGAAGCTTTCTTT

j_call: TRBJ1-5
v_call: TRBV7-2
d_call: NA
clone_size: many
cdr3_aa: CASSLDLLSNQPQHF
cdr3_nt: TGTGCCAGCAGCTTAGACTTATTAAGCAATCAGCCCCAGCATTTT

j_call: TRBJ2-1
v_call: TRBV27
d_call: TRBD2
clone_size: NA
cdr3_aa: CASSLRLAGVGEDEQFF
cdr3_nt: TGTGCCAGCAGTCTCCGACTAGCGGGAGTGGGTGAAGATGAGCAGTTCTTC

j_call: TRBJ2-7
v_call: TRBV4-2
d_call: TRBD2
clone_size: few
cdr3_aa: CASSQGLAGYEQYF
cdr3_nt: TGTGCCAGCAGCCAGGGACTAGCGGGCTACGAGCAGTACTTC

j_call: TRBJ1-5
v_call: TRBV5-8
d_call: NA
clone_size: NA
cdr3_aa: CASSLGTEPQHF
cdr3_nt: TGTGCCAGCAGCTTGGGGACAGAGCCCCAGCATTTT

j_call: TRBJ2-1
v_call: TRBV7-8
d_call: TRBD2
clone_size: many
cdr3_aa: CASSSVPGLADLRGYNEQFF
cdr3_nt: TGTGCCAGCAGCTCTGTACCGGGACTAGCGGATCTGAGAGGCTACAATGAGCAGTTCTTC

j_call: TRBJ1-6
v_call: TRBV15
d_call: NA
clone_size: few
cdr3_aa: CATSSAPDNSPLHF
cdr3_nt: TGTGCCACCAGCTCCGCGCCGGATAATTCACCCCTCCACTTT

j_call: TRBJ2-5
v_call: TRBV11-3
d_call: NA
clone_size: few
cdr3_aa: CASSLYGLGTQYF
cdr3_nt: TGTGCCAGCAGCCTTTACGGATTGGGGACCCAGTACTTC

j_call: TRBJ2-3
v_call: TRBV5-6
d_call: NA
clone_size: NA
cdr3_aa: CASSLVTGNTDTQYF
cdr3_nt: TGTGCCAGCAGCTTGGTAACAGGGAATACAGATACGCAGTATTTT

j_call: TRBJ2-7
v_call: TRBV10-3
d_call: NA
clone_size: NA
cdr3_aa: CAISESKGQEIYEQYF
cdr3_nt: TGTGCCATCAGTGAGTCGAAAGGGCAGGAGATCTACGAGCAGTACTTC

j_call: TRBJ2-1
v_call: TRBV12-3/TRBV12-4
d_call: NA
clone_size: few
cdr3_aa: CASSFRREQFF
cdr3_nt: TGTGCCAGCAGTTTTCGCAGGGAGCAGTTCTTC

j_call: TRBJ2-7
v_call: TRBV9
d_call: NA
clone_size: many
cdr3_aa: CASSVGQGRDEQYF
cdr3_nt: TGTGCCAGCAGCGTAGGTCAGGGAAGGGACGAGCAGTACTTC

j_call: TRBJ2-3
v_call: TRBV11-2
d_call: TRBD2
clone_size: many
cdr3_aa: CASSSGLAGGQDTQYF
cdr3_nt: TGTGCCAGCAGCTCTGGACTAGCGGGAGGACAAGATACGCAGTATTTT

j_call: TRBJ2-5
v_call: TRBV7-6
d_call: NA
clone_size: few
cdr3_aa: CASSPTYRLEVGETQYF
cdr3_nt: TGTGCCAGCAGTCCAACTTACCGACTCGAAGTGGGGGAGACCCAGTACTTC